The clone carrying this TCR beta chain was found many times. TCR alpha and beta CDR3 regions were amplified from RNA using iRepertoire nested multiplex PCR. Via MiXCR, TCRdb re-called the multiplex PCR reads, giving one row per CDR3 protein. The repertoire has around 350,000 distinct CDR3 sequences, about 40% of them found once; the top ten carry around 12%. The V gene's germline CDR1 is LGHDT and CDR2 YNNKEL (reference sequence). V was shortened by 3 bases and J by 10 bases, with 15 bases between the two germline ends. This CDR3 is 13 amino acids long. These data belong to a study of glioma-infiltrating T cells.

Sequenced: glioma tissue, nonneoplastic brain tissue, or PBMCs (not recorded which). The V gene is TRBV3-1, the J gene TRBJ1-1, with unresolved D. The receptor comes from a human donor with low-grade glioma or glioblastoma, undergoing nonglioma brain surgery, or in good health (not recorded which). This chain's CDR3 is CASSQPGGKVAFF. The CDR3 nucleotides are TGTGCCAGCAGCCAGCCTGGCGGCAAGGTAGCTTTCTTT. The full variable domain, with the rest looked up from reference TRBV3-1 and TRBJ1-1, is DTAVSQTPKYLVTQMGNDKSIKCEQNLGHDTMYWYKQDSKKFLKIMFSYNNKELIINETVPNRFSPKSPDKAHLNLHINSLELGDSAVYFCASSQPGGKVAFFGQGTRLTVV.